The present T cell receptor beta chain was sequenced within a study of shared clonotypes between healthy human individuals. On this clone: Antigen: not known.

Germline assignment: CDR1 KGHSH and CDR2 LQKENI. The CDR3 extends over 16 amino acids. Trimming cost V 0 bases and J 1 base, with 9 bases left between them. Assay: immunoSEQ multiplex PCR; the TCRdb copy retains only in-frame clones and omits some. The table lists millions of clones, roughly 95% of them singletons, with roughly 0.13% in the top ten. Study conclusions and caveats: Estimated richness was generally greater in naive than memory subsets. Only a few donors were included, so the genetic and exposure-history diversity represented was limited.

The source material was naive CD4+ T cells sorted from blood. Documented subset: CD45RA+ positively selected. The chain carries TRBV18 and TRBJ2-2; unclear D gene. The sequence derives from a young man in good health. The CDR3 sequence is CASSPPTPENTGELFF. CDR3 nucleotide sequence: TGTGCCAGCTCACCACCCACTCCCGAGAACACCGGGGAGCTGTTTTTT.